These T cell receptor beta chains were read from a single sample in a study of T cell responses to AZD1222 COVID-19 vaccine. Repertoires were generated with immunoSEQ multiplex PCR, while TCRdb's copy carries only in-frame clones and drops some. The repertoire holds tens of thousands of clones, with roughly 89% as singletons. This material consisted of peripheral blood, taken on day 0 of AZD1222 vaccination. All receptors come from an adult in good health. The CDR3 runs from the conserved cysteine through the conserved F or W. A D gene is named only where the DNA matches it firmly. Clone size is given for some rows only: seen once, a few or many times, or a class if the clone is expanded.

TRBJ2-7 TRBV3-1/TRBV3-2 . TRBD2 TGTGCCAGCAGCCGGGGACTAGCGGGGGTTGAGCAGTACTTC CASSRGLAGVEQYF
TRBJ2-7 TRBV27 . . TGTGCCAGCAGTGCCCAAATAAGGGACGAGCAGTACTTC CASSAQIRDEQYF
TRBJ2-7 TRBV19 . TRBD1 TGTGCCAGTAGTAGATCCGGGACAGGGAACTCCTACGAGCAGTACTTC CASSRSGTGNSYEQYF
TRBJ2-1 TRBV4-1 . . TGCGCCAGCAGCCGTACTCCGAACAATGAGCAGTTCTTC CASSRTPNNEQFF
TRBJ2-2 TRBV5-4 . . TGTGCCAGCAGCGCCCCGGGGGTAAACACCGGGGAGCTGTTTTTT CASSAPGVNTGELFF
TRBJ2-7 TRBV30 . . TGTGCCGGGGGGCGGGGCGGCTCCTACGAGCAGTACTTC CAGGRGGSYEQYF
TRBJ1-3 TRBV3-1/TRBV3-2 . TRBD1 TGTGCCAGCAGCCAACTAACGACAGGGAACTCTGGAAACACCATATATTTT CASSQLTTGNSGNTIYF
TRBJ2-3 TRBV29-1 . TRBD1 TGCAGCGTTGAAGAACAGGGGGCTAGCACAGATACGCAGTATTTT CSVEEQGASTDTQYF
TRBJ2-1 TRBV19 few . TGTGCCAGTAGTGTGACTGGGGGCAATGAGCAGTTCTTC CASSVTGGNEQFF
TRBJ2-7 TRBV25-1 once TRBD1 TGTGCCAGCAGTGCACAGACAGGGCTCGAGCAGTACTTC CASSAQTGLEQYF
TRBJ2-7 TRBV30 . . TGTGCCTGGAGCGGGGACACCCACTCCTACGAGCAGTACTTC CAWSGDTHSYEQYF
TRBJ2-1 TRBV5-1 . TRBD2 TGCGCCAGCAGCCCCGGGACTAGCGGGAGAAGCTACAATGAGCAGTTCTTC CASSPGTSGRSYNEQFF
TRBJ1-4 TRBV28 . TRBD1 TGTGCCAGCAGCCGCGACAGGGCGGCTAATGAAAAACTGTTTTTT CASSRDRAANEKLFF
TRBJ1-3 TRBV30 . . TGTGCCTGGAGCGACGGCTGGGGGCCTGGAAACACCATATATTTT CAWSDGWGPGNTIYF
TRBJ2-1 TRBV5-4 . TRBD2 TGTGCCAGCAGCCCGCCGGGACTAGGGTACAATGAGCAGTTCTTC CASSPPGLGYNEQFF
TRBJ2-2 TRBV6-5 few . TGTGCCAGCAGCTCGACAGCGAACACCGGGGAGCTGTTTTTT CASSSTANTGELFF
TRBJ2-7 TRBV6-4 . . TGTGCCAGCAGTGACGGGACCCTACTATCCTACGAGCAGTACTTC CASSDGTLLSYEQYF
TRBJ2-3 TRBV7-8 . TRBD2 TGTGCGACTCAGCAGGGTAACCTAGCGGGAGGGCCCGGGGGATTCGACACAGATACGCAGTATTTT CATQQGNLAGGPGGFDTDTQYF
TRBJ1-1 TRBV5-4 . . TGTGCCAGCAGCTTGGGGTCAGGGGTCATGAACACTGAAGCTTTCTTT CASSLGSGVMNTEAFF
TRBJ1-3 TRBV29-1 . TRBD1 TGCAGCGTTGAGGGGGACAGCTCGGGAAACACCATATATTTT CSVEGDSSGNTIYF
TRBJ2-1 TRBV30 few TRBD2 TGTGCCTGGGAGGCCTCAGCGGGAGGGCCGTACAATGAGCAGTTCTTC CAWEASAGGPYNEQFF
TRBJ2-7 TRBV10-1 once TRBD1 TGCGCCAGCAGTTCAGTGGACAGGGTCTACGAGCAGTACTTC CASSSVDRVYEQYF
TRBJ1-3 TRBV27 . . TGTGCCAGCAGTCCCAGGTCGTCGGGAAACACCATATATTTT CASSPRSSGNTIYF
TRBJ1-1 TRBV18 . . TGTGCCAGCTCACCACGGCAGGGGAGGAACACTGAAGCTTTCTTT CASSPRQGRNTEAFF
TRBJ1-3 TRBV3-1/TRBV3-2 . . TGTGCCAGCAGCCAAGAGGTTGTCGGAAACACCATATATTTT CASSQEVVGNTIYF
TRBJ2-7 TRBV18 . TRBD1 TGTGCCAGCTCACCGATCCTACCGGGACAGGGGGCTTACGAGCAGTACTTC CASSPILPGQGAYEQYF
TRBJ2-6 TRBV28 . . TGTGCCAGCAGATTACAGGGTTCTGGGGCCAACGTCCTGACTTTC CASRLQGSGANVLTF
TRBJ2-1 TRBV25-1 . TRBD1 TGTGCCAGCAGTGAAGGACAGGGGTCCTACAATGAGCAGTTCTTC CASSEGQGSYNEQFF
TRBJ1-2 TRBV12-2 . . TGTGCAAGTCGCTTTAGGGATAGGTGTGGCTACACCTTC CASRFRDRCGYTF
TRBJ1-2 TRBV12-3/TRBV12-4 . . TGTGCCAGCAGTCTGTGGGTCCCTGGGGGCTACACCTTC CASSLWVPGGYTF
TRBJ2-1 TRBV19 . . TGTGCCAGTAGTACCCTGGGGGTAGGTGAGCAGTTCTTC CASSTLGVGEQFF
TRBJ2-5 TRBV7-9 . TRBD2 TGTGCCAGCTCAGCTAGCGGGGGCGAGACCCAGTACTTC CASSASGGETQYF
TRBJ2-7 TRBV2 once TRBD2 TGTGCCAGCAGCCGGGGGCTAGCGGGAGGGCCTAGGTACGAGCAGTACTTC CASSRGLAGGPRYEQYF
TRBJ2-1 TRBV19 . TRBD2 TGTGCCAGTAGTATAGAAGGTCGGGGGGGCGGGAATGAGCAGTTCTTC CASSIEGRGGGNEQFF
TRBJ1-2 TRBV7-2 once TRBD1 TGTGCCAGCAGCGGGACAGCTAACTATGGCTACACCTTC CASSGTANYGYTF
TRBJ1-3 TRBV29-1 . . TGCAGCGTTGCTGGACCTTTCTCTGGAAACACCATATATTTT CSVAGPFSGNTIYF
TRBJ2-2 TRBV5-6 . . TGTGCCAGCAGCGGGTTCGGACAGACCACCGGGGAGCTGTTTTTT CASSGFGQTTGELFF
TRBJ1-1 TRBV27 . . TGTGCCAGCAGTGTGGGACGGCCGGTAACTGAAGCTTTCTTT CASSVGRPVTEAFF
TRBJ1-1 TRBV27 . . TGTGCCAGCAGCCCCCTGACCGTCTCCACTGAAGCTTTCTTT CASSPLTVSTEAFF
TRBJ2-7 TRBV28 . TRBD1 TGTGCCAGCAGCCCGGGACAGATTTACGAGCAGTACTTC CASSPGQIYEQYF
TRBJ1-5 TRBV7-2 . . TGTGCCAGCAGCTTACAAGGTGTTCAGCCCCAGCATTTT CASSLQGVQPQHF
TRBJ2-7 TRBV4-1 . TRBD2 TGCGCCAGCAGCCGGGGGACTAGCGGGGGAGACCTGGAGCAGTACTTC CASSRGTSGGDLEQYF
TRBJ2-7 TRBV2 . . TGTGCCAGCAGCTACAGGGTTGCCGAGCAGTACTTC CASSYRVAEQYF
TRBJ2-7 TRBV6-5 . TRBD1 TGTGCCAGCAGTACCTCCGGGACAGGGTTGTTCGAGCAGTACTTC CASSTSGTGLFEQYF
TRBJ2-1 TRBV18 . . TGTGCCAGCTCACACGACAGGAGCTCCTACAATGAGCAGTTCTTC CASSHDRSSYNEQFF
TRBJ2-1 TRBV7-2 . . TGTGCCAGCAGCTCGCCATTGGGGGTGTACAATGAGCAGTTCTTC CASSSPLGVYNEQFF
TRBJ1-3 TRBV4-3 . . TGCGCCAGCAGCCAAGCTGGGGACCGATACTCTGGAAACACCATATATTTT CASSQAGDRYSGNTIYF
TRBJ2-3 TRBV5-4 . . TGTGCCAGCAGCTGGAAGCGCGGGCAGGGTTTGACAGATACGCAGTATTTT CASSWKRGQGLTDTQYF
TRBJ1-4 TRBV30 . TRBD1 TGTGCCTGGAGTACAGGGGGCGCCGCTAATGAAAAACTGTTTTTT CAWSTGGAANEKLFF
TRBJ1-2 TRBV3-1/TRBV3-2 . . TGTGCCAGCAGCCACAATGGAGCAGGGAGAGATGGCTACACCTTC CASSHNGAGRDGYTF